Below, 17 T cell receptor beta chains from the same sample are listed, as sequenced in a study of blood T cell repertoires in COVID-19. Data came from immunoSEQ multiplex PCR; TCRdb stores just in-frame clones and leaves some out. The sample holds under 200,000 clones, just over 85% seen once. The specimen sequenced was peripheral blood. Receptors originate from a man between 45 and 60 years old with active or convalescent COVID-19.

The gene calls are TRBV5-5 and TRBJ2-7, with TRBD2 identical over 13 bases. The CDR3 is 16 residues long. V gave up 3 bases and J gave up 2 bases; unmatched junction bases: 5. Germline V lookup: CDR1 SGHKS, CDR2 YYEKEE (reference sequence). The CDR3 bases are TGTGCCAGCAGCTGGGGTGGGACTAGCGGGACCTACGAGCAGTACTTC. Translated, it gives CASSWGGTSGTYEQYF. Complete variable domain (other parts from reference TRBV5-5 and TRBJ2-7): DAGVTQSPTHLIKTRGQQVTLRCSPISGHKSVSWYQQVLGQGPQFIFQYYEKEERGRGNFPDRFSARQFPNYSSELNVNALLLGDSALYLCASSWGGTSGTYEQYFGPGTRLTVT.

The chain uses TRBV2 and TRBJ2-2; 10 nucleotides align to TRBD1. J gave up 6 bases and V 8 bases, and 3 bases lay outside the gene matches. The length of the CDR3 is 13 residues. CDR1 is SNHLY, CDR2 FYNNEI, per germline. CDR3 sequence: CASGGQGAGELFF. The CDR3 DNA reads TGTGCCAGCGGCGGACAGGGGGCCGGGGAGCTGTTTTTT.

The chain links TRBV7-2 to TRBJ2-1, with D uncertain. The CDR3 has 11 amino acids. In germline, CDR1 is SGHTA, CDR2 FQGNSA. V lost 7 bases and J 4 bases, leaving 5 bases between the germline ends. CDR3 loop: CASTRYNEQFF. CDR3 in DNA: TGTGCCAGCACCCGGTACAATGAGCAGTTCTTC.

This rearrangement joins TRBV19 to TRBJ2-3, with a possible D match to TRBD1 (5 bases). In germline, CDR1 is LNHDA, CDR2 SQIVND (reference sequence). V was pared by 3 bases and J by 1 base, with 11 bases between. CDR3 length equals 15 residues. The CDR3 protein is CASSIAGWGTDTQYF. DNA for the CDR3: TGTGCCAGTAGTATTGCAGGGTGGGGCACAGATACGCAGTATTTT.

The gene calls are TRBV19 and TRBJ1-1; D is possibly TRBD1 (6 bases). V was shortened by 2 bases and J by 5 bases, with 12 bases between the two germline ends. This CDR3 spans 14 amino acids. Germline loops: CDR1 LNHDA, CDR2 SQIVND (reference sequence). This CDR3 reads CASSIKAGVTEAFF. CDR3 bases: TGTGCCAGTAGTATAAAAGCAGGGGTTACTGAAGCTTTCTTT.

This chain connects TRBV14 to TRBJ1-2, with D possibly TRBD1 on 5 matching bases. Germline CDR1 and CDR2: SGHDN and FVKESK. The V and J ends lost 0 bases and 0 bases respectively, with 8 bases between them. The CDR3 extends over 15 amino acids. CDR3 DNA: TGTGCCAGCAGCCAAGAGGGGCCCCCTAACTATGGCTACACCTTC. Its protein is CASSQEGPPNYGYTF. The full variable domain, in which reference TRBV14 and TRBJ1-2 provide the parts outside the CDR3, is EAGVTQFPSHSVIEKGQTVTLRCDPISGHDNLYWYRRVMGKEIKFLLHFVKESKQDESGMPNNRFLAERTGGTYSTLKVQPAELEDSGVYFCASSQEGPPNYGYTFGSGTRLTVV.

The V gene is TRBV6-2 or TRBV6-3, the J gene TRBJ2-7, with TRBD1 matching over 9 bases. With V trimmed by 7 bases and J by 0 bases, 10 bases remained unmatched. The CDR3 runs 16 residues. The V gene's germline CDR1 is MNHEY and CDR2 SVGEGT. Here the CDR3 reads CASIPRDRDSSYEQYF. In DNA, the CDR3 is TGTGCCAGCATCCCGAGGGACAGGGACAGCTCCTACGAGCAGTACTTC.

The genes are TRBV11-1 and TRBJ2-3; TRBD1 might be the D (5 bases). The CDR3 spans 14 residues. The germline CDR1 and CDR2 sequences are SGHAT and FQDESV (reference sequence). Trimming removed 2 bases from V and 0 bases from J, with 6 bases in between. The DNA of the CDR3 is TGTGCCAGCAGCTTATACAGGAGCACAGATACGCAGTATTTT. This translates into CASSLYRSTDTQYF.

The chain employs TRBV9 and TRBJ2-5, with 9 bases aligning to TRBD2. This CDR3 is built from 17 residues. Germline loops: CDR1 SGDLS, CDR2 YYNGEE. Trimming at V came to 1 base and at J to 4 bases, leaving 11 bases not matched to a gene. The CDR3 sequence is CASSVSVGGGAGETQYF. DNA for the CDR3: TGTGCCAGCAGCGTATCTGTGGGCGGGGGGGCCGGAGAGACCCAGTACTTC.

J is TRBJ1-4 and V is TRBV21-1; TRBD1, the D gene given by the table, was not confirmed from the DNA. TRBV21-1 is designated a pseudogene. The CDR3 sequence is 16 residues long. CDR3 loop: CASTTGGDRKDEKLFF. CDR3 DNA sequence: TGTGCCAGCACCACAGGGGGAGACAGGAAAGACGAAAAACTGTTTTTT.

This clone was counted a few times. This sequence joins TRBV13 and TRBJ2-1, with a weak D call TRBD2 (5 bases). The germline V gene encodes CDR1 PRHDT and CDR2 FYEKMQ (reference sequence). This CDR3 contains 15 residues. Between the trimmed V and J ends, which lost 3 bases and 3 bases, there was a span of 12 bases. In DNA form, the CDR3 reads TGTGCCAGCAGCTTGGAGCGGAAACTCTACAATGAGCAGTTCTTC. It encodes CASSLERKLYNEQFF.

This chain joins TRBV11-3 and TRBJ2-1; 10 bases match TRBD2. This CDR3 contains 16 residues. Germline CDR1 SGHNT, CDR2 YENEEA. V gave up 0 bases and J gave up 4 bases; unmatched junction bases: 3. The CDR3 bases are TGTGCCAGCAGCTTAGACGGTAGCGGGGGGTACAATGAGCAGTTCTTC. Amino acids: CASSLDGSGGYNEQFF.

This clone was detected only once. This chain links TRBV7-2 with TRBJ2-1; unclear D gene. CDR3 length: 15 amino acids. With 1 base removed from V and 10 bases from J, the gap between germline ends came to 17 bases. The V gene's germline CDR1 is SGHTA and CDR2 FQGNSA. CDR3 coding DNA: TGTGCCAGCAGCTTAGAGGCCAAGAGCGAAAGGGAGCAGTTCTTC. Translating it yields CASSLEAKSEREQFF.

The chain is built from TRBV9 and TRBJ1-2; 9 positions match TRBD1. The CDR3 runs 14 residues. The trim removed 4 bases at V and 1 base at J, leaving 2 bases unmatched. Per the germline V gene, CDR1 is SGDLS and CDR2 is YYNGEE. The CDR3 region has the DNA TGTGCCAGCAGCACAGGGGGCCATAACTATGGCTACACCTTC. Its translation: CASSTGGHNYGYTF.

The chain links TRBV7-9 to TRBJ2-2, with a weak D call TRBD2 (7 bases). CDR3 length: 15 residues. Germline V gene sequence: CDR1 SEHNR, CDR2 FQNEAQ (reference sequence). V lost 5 bases and J 7 bases, leaving 17 bases between the germline ends. The CDR3 DNA sequence: TGTGCCAGCAGCCCTTGGCGGGGGACAATCGGGGAGCTGTTTTTT. Amino acid sequence: CASSPWRGTIGELFF.

The sample holds many counts of this clone. The rearrangement joins TRBV4-3 to TRBJ1-2; D not resolved. CDR3 length equals 16 residues. CDR1 and CDR2 from the germline V gene are LGHNA and YSLEER. The V end was cut by 3 bases, the J end by 6 bases, with 20 bases between. CDR3 DNA sequence: TGCGCCAGCAGCCATTGGTGGGAGGTCCGGGGAGATGGCTACACCTTC. It specifies CASSHWWEVRGDGYTF.

The CDR3 region is CASSQSDRDPGELFF. The CDR3 region has the DNA TGCGCCAGCAGCCAATCAGACAGGGATCCCGGGGAGCTGTTTTTT. The chain joins TRBV4-3 to TRBJ2-2; TRBD1 aligns across 7 bases. V lost 2 bases and J lost 6; bases outside the gene matches: 6. From germline, CDR1 is LGHNA and CDR2 YSLEER. The CDR3 is 15 residues long.